Described below is a single T cell receptor beta chain sequence and its context. The germline V gene has CDR1 KGHSH and CDR2 LQKENI. V lost 3 bases, J lost 5 bases, and 20 bases lay in between. The CDR3 length is 16 residues. This entry comes from a study of blood T cell repertoires in COVID-19. Study-wide background: The cDNA or gDNA used as material had been derived from T cells, B-cell-depleted T cells, or PBMCs.

The table came from immunoSEQ multiplex PCR; TCRdb's copy has only in-frame clones and leaves some out. The table has tens of thousands of clones, roughly 90% seen once; the top ten hold 3% to 4%. The sequenced sample consisted of peripheral blood. J is TRBJ2-7 and V is TRBV18; weak D call: TRBD1 (6 bases). The sequence was obtained from a woman in her seventies with acute or convalescent COVID-19. The CDR3 nucleotides are TGTGCCAGCTCACCCTACCCCTCATGGCAGGGGCACGAGCAGTACTTC. It is translated as CASSPYPSWQGHEQYF.